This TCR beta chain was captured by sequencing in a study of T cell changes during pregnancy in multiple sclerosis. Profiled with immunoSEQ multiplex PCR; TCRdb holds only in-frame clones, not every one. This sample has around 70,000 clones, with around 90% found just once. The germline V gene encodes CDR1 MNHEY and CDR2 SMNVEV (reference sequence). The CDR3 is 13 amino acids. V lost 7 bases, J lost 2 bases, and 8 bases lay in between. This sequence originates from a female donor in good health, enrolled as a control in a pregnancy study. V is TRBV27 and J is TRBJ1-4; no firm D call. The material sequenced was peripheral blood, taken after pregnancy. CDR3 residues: CASTGLTNEKLFF. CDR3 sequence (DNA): TGTGCCAGCACGGGGTTGACTAATGAAAAACTGTTTTTT.